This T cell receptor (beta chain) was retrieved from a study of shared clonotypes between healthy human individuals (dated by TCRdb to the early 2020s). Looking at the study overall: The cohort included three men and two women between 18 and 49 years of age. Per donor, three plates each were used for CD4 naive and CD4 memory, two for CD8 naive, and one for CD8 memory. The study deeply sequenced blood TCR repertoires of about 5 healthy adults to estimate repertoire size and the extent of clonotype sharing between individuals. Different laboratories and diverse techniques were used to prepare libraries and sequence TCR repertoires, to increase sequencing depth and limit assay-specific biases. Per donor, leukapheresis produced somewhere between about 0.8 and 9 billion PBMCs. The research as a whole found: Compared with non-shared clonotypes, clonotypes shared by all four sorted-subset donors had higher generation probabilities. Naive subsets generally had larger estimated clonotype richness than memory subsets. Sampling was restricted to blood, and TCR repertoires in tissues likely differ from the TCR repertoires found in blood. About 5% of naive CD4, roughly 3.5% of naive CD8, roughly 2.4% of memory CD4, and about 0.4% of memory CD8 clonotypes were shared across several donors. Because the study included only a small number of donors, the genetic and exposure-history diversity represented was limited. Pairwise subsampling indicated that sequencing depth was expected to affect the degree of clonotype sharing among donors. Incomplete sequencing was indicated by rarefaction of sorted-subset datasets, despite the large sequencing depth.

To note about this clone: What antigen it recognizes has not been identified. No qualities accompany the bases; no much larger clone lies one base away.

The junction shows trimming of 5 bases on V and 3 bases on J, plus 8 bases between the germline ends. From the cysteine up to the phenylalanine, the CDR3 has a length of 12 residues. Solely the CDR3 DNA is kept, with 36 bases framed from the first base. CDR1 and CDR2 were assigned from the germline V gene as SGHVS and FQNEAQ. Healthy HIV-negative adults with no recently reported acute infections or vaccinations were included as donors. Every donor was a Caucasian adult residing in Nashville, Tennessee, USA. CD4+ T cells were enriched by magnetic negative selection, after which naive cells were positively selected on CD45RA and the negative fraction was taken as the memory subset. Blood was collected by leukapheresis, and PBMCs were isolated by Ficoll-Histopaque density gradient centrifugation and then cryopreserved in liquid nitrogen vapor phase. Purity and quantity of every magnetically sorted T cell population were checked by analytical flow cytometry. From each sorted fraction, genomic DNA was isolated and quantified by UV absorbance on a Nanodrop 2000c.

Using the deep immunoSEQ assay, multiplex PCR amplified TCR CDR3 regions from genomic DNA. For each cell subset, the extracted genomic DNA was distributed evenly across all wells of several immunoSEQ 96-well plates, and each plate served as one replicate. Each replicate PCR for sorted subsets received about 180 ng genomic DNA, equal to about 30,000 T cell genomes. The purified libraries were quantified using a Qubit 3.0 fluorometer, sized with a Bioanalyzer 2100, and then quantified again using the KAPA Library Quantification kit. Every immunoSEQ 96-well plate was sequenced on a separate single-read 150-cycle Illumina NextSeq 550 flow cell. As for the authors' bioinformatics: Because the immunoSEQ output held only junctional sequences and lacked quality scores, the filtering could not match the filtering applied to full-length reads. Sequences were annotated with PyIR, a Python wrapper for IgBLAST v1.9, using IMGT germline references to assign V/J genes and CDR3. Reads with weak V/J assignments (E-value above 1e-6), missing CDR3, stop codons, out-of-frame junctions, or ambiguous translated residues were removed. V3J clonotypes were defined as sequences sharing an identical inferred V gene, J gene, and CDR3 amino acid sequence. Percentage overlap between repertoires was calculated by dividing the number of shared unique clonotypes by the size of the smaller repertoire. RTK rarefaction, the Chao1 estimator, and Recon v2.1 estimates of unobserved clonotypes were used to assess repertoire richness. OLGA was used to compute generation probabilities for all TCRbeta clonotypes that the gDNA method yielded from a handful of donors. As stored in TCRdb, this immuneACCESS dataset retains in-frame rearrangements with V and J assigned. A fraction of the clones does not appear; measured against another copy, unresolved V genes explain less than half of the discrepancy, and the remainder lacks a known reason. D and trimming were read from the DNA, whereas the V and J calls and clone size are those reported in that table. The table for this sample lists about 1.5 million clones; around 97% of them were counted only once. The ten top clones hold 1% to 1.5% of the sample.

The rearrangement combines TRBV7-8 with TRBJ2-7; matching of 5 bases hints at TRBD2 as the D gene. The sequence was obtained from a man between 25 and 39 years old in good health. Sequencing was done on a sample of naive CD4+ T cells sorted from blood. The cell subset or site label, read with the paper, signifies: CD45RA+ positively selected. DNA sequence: TGTGCCAGCAGCGTCCGGGGCTACGAGCAGTACTTC. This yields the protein CASSVRGYEQYF.